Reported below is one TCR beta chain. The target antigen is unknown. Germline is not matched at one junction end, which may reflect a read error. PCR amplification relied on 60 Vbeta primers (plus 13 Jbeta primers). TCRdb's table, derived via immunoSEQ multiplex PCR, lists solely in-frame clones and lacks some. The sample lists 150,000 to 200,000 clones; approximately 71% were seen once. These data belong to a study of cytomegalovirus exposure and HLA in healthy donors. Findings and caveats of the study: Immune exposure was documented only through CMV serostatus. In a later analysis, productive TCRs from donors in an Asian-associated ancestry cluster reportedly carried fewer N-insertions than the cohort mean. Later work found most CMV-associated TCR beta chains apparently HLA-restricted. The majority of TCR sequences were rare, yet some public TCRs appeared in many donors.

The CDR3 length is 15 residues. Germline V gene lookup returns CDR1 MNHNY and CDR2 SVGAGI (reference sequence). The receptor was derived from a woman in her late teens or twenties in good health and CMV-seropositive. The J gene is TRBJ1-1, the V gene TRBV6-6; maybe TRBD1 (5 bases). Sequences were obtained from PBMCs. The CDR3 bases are TGTGCCAGCAGGTACTCGTTGGGGGGGAACACTGAAGCTTTCTTT. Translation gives CASRYSLGGNTEAFF.